This T cell receptor beta chain was sequenced for a study of blood T cell repertoires in COVID-19 (TCRdb year 2020). Concerning the study at large: Samples covering the acute and convalescent phases of COVID-19 were provided by collaborators in the United States, Italy and Spain. A freely available public database, intended as a resource for researchers studying the immune response to SARS-CoV-2, is where the repertoires were released. A de-identified subject ID, COVID-19 status, age in years and sex were almost always included in the sample metadata. The prospective study material was composed of cDNA or gDNA derived from T cells, B-cell-depleted T cells, or PBMCs. The samples were drawn from the first 160 participants of the ongoing ImmuneRACE study and from some 1,300 subjects provided by 6 global collaborators. Subjects who had been exposed to COVID-19, were actively infected with it, or had recovered from it provided the deeply sampled blood TCRbeta repertoires that made up the dataset. HLA class I and class II types, where available, came from metadata supplied by the sample provider rather than from assay-based typing.

V trim: 5 bases; J trim: 8 bases; unmatched bases: 21. Inclusive of the bounding cysteine and valine, the CDR3 is 17 residues long. The sequence is cut down to CDR3 DNA, 51 bases in frame from base 1. One collaborating source in Seattle enrolled patients during active infection and followed them longitudinally through the course of disease. Whole blood was collected in K2EDTA tubes by collaborating institutions according to the institutions' own protocols. Collaborator samples were shipped for TCRbeta analysis as frozen whole blood, isolated PBMCs, or DNA extracted from either sample type. Of note for this clone: No cognate antigen has been identified for it. Per-base quality was not reported, and no clone a single base away is much larger than it.

General findings and caveats noted by the study authors: The quantity of clinical and demographic metadata differed by source and by participant and was supplied without curation.

TCRbeta CDR3 regions were amplified from genomic DNA by means of the immunoSEQ Assay, a bias-controlled multiplex PCR. In the source study's methods: Nucleated cell counts per sample were estimated from amplification of reference gene primers within the assay. Sequence reads were collapsed and filtered to measure the absolute abundance of every unique TCRbeta CDR3 rearrangement. For each sample, productive Simpson clonality was calculated by taking the square root of Simpson's diversity index across productive rearrangements. TCRdb holds this immuneACCESS table with in-frame rearrangements only. Some clones are missing; in checked studies, unresolved V genes explain under half, and the rest has no known cause. From that table come the V and J calls and clone size; the DNA was used to work out D and trimming. This sample comprises approximately 230,000 clones, approximately 88% of them detected only once. The ten largest clones capture around 6.5% of the sample.

The chain links TRBV23-1 with TRBJ2-7; TRBD1 agrees with 7 junctional bases. TRBV23-1 is annotated as an ORF whose role is uncertain. The sequence was obtained from a woman aged 25 to 39 with COVID-19, enrolled during active disease. The sample taken for sequencing was peripheral blood. The nucleotides read TGCGCCAGCAGTTGCTCTAGTGGGACAGACCGAATATTGAAGCAGTACGTC. This codes for CASSCSSGTDRILKQYV.